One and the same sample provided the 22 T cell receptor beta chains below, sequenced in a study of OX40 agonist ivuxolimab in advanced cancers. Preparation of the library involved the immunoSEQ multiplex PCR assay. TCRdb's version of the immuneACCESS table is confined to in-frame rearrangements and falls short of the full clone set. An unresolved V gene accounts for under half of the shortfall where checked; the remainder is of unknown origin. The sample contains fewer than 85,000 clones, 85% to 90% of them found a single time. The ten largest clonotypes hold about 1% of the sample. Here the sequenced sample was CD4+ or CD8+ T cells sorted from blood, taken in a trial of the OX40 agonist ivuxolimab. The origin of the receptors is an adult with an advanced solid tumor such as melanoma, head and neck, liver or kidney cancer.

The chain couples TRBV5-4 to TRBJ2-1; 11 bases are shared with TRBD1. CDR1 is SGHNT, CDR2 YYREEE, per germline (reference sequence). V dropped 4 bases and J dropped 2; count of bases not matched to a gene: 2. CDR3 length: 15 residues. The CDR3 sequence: CASSLGQGAYNEQFF. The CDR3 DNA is TGTGCCAGCAGCCTGGGACAGGGGGCCTACAATGAGCAGTTCTTC.

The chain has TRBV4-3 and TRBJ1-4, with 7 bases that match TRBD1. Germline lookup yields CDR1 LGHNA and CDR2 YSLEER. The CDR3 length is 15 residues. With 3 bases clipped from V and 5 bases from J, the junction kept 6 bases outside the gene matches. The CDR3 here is CASSHLTGQNEKLFF. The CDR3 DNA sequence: TGCGCCAGCAGCCACCTGACGGGACAGAATGAAAAACTGTTTTTT.

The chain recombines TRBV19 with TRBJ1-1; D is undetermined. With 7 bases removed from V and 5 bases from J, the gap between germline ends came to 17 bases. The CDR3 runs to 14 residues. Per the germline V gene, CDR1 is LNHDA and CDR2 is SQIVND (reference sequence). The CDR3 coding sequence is TGTGCCAGTACCATAGACGGGGTTGGAACTGAAGCTTTCTTT. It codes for CASTIDGVGTEAFF.

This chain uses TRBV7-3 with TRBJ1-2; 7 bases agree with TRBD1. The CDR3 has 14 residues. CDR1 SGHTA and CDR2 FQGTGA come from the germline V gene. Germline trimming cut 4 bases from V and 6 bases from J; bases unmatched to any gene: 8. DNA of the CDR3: TGTGCCAGCAGCTCGCCCGGGACAGTCAATGGCTACACCTTC. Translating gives CASSSPGTVNGYTF. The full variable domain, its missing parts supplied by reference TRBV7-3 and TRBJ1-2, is GAGVSQTPSNKVTEKGKYVELRCDPISGHTALYWYRQSLGQGPEFLIYFQGTGAADDSGLPNDRFFAVRPEGSVSTLKIQRTERGDSAVYLCASSSPGTVNGYTFGSGTRLTVV.

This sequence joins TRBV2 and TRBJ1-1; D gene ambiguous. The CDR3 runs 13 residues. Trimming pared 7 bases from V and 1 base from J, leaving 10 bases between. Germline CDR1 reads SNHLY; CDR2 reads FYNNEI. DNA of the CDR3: TGTGCCAGCACTCAGACACCGAACACTGAAGCTTTCTTT. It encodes CASTQTPNTEAFF.

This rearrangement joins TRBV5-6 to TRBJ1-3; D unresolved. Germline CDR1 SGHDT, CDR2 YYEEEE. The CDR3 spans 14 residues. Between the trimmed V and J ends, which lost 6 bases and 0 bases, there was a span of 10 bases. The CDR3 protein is CASTQEGSGNTIYF. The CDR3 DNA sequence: TGTGCCAGCACCCAAGAGGGCTCTGGAAACACCATATATTTT.

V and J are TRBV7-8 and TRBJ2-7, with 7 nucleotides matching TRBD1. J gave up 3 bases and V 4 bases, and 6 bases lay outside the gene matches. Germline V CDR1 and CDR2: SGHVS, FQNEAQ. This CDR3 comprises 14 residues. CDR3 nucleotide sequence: TGTGCCAGCAGCTCCCTACCAGGGGGCTACGAGCAGTACTTC. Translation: CASSSLPGGYEQYF.

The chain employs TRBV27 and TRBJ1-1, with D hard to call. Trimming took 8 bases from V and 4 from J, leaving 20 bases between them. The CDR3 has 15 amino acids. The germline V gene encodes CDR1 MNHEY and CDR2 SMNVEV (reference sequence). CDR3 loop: CASRDRPGVVTEAFF. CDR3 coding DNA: TGTGCCAGCCGAGATCGACCCGGGGTGGTCACTGAAGCTTTCTTT.

The chain's CDR3 is CASSWTGDTGELFF. In nucleotides, the CDR3 is TGTGCCAGCAGCTGGACAGGGGACACCGGGGAGCTGTTTTTT. This rearrangement joins TRBV11-2 to TRBJ2-2; 9 bases fit TRBD1. Unmatched junction bases numbered 0, after V lost 4 bases and J lost 3 bases. Germline CDR1 reads SGHAT; CDR2 reads FQNNGV. This CDR3 spans 14 amino acids.

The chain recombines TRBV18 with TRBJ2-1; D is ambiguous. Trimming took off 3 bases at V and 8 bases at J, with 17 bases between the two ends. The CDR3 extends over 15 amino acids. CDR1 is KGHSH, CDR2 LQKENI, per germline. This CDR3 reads CASSPGSSGLHEQFF. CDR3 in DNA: TGTGCCAGCTCACCCGGATCATCAGGATTGCATGAGCAGTTCTTC.

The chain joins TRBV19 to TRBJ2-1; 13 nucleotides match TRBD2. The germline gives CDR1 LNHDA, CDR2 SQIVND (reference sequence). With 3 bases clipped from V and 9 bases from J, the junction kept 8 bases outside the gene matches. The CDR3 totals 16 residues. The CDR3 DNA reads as TGTGCCAGTAGTATCGGTACTAGCGGGAGGGCCGGTGAGCAGTTCTTC. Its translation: CASSIGTSGRAGEQFF.

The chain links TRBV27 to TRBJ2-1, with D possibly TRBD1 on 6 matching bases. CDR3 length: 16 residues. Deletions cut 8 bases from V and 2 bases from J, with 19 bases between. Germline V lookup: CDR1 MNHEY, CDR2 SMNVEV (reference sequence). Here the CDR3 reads CASDSRTVLPYNEQFF. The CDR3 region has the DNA TGTGCCAGCGACTCTCGGACAGTCCTTCCCTACAATGAGCAGTTCTTC.

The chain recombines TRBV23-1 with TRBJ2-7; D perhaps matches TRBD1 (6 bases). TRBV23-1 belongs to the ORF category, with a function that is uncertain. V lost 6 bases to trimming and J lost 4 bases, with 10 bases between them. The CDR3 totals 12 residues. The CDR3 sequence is CASSHGQYEQYF. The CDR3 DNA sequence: TGCGCCAGCAGCCATGGACAGTACGAGCAGTACTTC.

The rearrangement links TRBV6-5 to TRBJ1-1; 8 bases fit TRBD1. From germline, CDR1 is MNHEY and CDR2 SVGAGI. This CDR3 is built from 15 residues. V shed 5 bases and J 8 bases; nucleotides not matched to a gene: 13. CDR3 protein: CASSPFSGSGGEAFF. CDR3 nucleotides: TGTGCCAGCAGTCCGTTTAGTGGTTCAGGGGGCGAAGCTTTCTTT.

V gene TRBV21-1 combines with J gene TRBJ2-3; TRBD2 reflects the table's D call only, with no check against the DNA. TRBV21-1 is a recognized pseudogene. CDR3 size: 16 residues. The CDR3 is CASSSTSGLHTDTQYF. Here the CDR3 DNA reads TGTGCCAGCAGCTCAACGTCAGGACTACACACAGATACGCAGTATTTT.

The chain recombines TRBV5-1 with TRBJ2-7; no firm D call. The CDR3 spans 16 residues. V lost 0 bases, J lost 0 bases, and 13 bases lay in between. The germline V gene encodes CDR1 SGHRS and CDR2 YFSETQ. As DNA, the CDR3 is TGCGCCAGCAGCTTGGCCGAAGCAGGAAGCTCCTACGAGCAGTACTTC. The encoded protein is CASSLAEAGSSYEQYF.

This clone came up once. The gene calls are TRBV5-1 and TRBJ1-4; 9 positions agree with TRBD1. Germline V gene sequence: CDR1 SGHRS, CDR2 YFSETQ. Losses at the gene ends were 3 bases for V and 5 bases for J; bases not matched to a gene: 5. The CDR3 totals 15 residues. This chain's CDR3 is CASSSGTGWNEKLFF. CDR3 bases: TGCGCCAGCAGCTCCGGGACAGGGTGGAATGAAAAACTGTTTTTT. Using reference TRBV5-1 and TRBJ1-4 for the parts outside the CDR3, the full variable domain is KAGVTQTPRYLIKTRGQQVTLSCSPISGHRSVSWYQQTPGQGLQFLFEYFSETQRNKGNFPGRFSGRQFSNSRSEMNVSTLELGDSALYLCASSSGTGWNEKLFFGSGTQLSVL.

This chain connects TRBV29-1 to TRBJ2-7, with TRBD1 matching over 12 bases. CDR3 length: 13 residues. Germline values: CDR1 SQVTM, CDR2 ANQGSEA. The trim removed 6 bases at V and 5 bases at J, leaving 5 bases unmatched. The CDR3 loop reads CSVDGTGGNEQYF. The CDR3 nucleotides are TGCAGCGTAGATGGGACAGGGGGCAACGAGCAGTACTTC.

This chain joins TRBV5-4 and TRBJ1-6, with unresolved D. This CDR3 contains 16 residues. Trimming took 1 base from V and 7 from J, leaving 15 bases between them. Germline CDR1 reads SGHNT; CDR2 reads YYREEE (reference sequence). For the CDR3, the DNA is TGTGCCAGCAGCTTGTTTGGGGAGGAGGGCAATTCACCCCTCCACTTT. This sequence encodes CASSLFGEEGNSPLHF.

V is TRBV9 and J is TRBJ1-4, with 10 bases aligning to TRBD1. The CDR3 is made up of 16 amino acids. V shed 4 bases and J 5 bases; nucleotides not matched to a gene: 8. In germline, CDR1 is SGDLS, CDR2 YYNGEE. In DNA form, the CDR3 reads TGTGCCAGCAGCCCCTCCGGGGGACAGGGGAATGAAAAACTGTTTTTT. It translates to CASSPSGGQGNEKLFF.

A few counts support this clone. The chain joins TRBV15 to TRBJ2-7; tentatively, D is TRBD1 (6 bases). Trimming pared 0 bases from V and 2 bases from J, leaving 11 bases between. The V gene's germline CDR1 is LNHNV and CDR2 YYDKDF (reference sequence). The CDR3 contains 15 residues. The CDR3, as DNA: TGTGCCACCAGCAGAGATCAAACAGGGCCCTACGAGCAGTACTTC. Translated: CATSRDQTGPYEQYF.

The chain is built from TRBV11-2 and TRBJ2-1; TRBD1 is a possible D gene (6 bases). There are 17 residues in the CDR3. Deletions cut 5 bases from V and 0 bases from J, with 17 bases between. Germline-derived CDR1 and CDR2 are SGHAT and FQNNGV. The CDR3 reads CASSAHRDESSYNEQFF. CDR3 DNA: TGTGCCAGCAGCGCCCACAGGGATGAGAGCTCCTACAATGAGCAGTTCTTC.